The 12 T cell receptor beta chains below were found in one sample sequenced in a study of blood T cells in healthy people across ages (dated by TCRdb to 2013 to 2016). Library preparation employed 5' RACE. The sequencer was an Illumina HiSeq 2500. A second PCR of about 7 to 12 cycles was performed with a sample-barcoded 5' primer and a J-beta primer mix. In TCRdb, the public reads were trimmed at Q25 with fastp and aligned with MiXCR, with productive beta chains retained. Identical CDR3 protein sequences are pooled into one entry, listed with their most common genes and DNA. The table for this sample lists 780,000 or so distinct CDR3 sequences; just under 25% of them were counted only once. The ten largest clones represent roughly 3.5% of the sample. This same sample was also taken into another study, of T cells of mothers and their children.

Sequencing was done on a sample of blood. The receptors shown here come from a boy aged 5-17 years in good health.

The sample holds a few counts of this clonotype. The chain's CDR3 is CASSLGTLDPGGTQYF. DNA for the CDR3: TGTGCCAGCAGTTTAGGGACCTTAGACCCCGGGGGGACCCAGTACTTC. V gene TRBV12-3 or TRBV12-4 combines with J gene TRBJ2-5, with D tentatively TRBD2 (6 bases). CDR3 length: 16 amino acids. Trimming shortened V by 1 base and J by 7 bases, and 19 bases separated the two germline ends.

This clonotype was counted between two and nine times. The chain has TRBV28 and TRBJ1-1, with D unclear. This CDR3 spans 14 amino acids. Looked up from germline, CDR1 is MDHEN and CDR2 is SYDVKM. V dropped 1 base and J dropped 2 bases, with 8 bases sitting between them. Here the CDR3 reads CASSLFHTNTEAFF. Written as DNA, the CDR3 is TGTGCCAGCAGTTTATTTCACACCAACACTGAAGCTTTCTTT.

The chain carries TRBV7-6 and TRBJ2-7; 12 bases align to TRBD2. From germline, CDR1 is SGHVS and CDR2 FNYEAQ. After removal of 5 bases from V and 6 bases from J, the junction contained 11 bases not matched to a gene. This CDR3 has 16 amino acids. CDR3 amino acids: CASSRDLAGGVGEQYF. The DNA for the CDR3 is TGTGCCAGCAGCCGCGACCTAGCGGGAGGGGTCGGCGAGCAGTACTTC.

This clonotype has more than one count but fewer than ten. The genes are TRBV20-1 and TRBJ1-5; 9 positions agree with TRBD1. The CDR3 has 17 amino acids. Germline V gives CDR1 DFQATT, CDR2 SNEGSKA (reference sequence). J gave up 0 bases and V 0 bases, and 6 bases lay outside the gene matches. In DNA, the CDR3 is TGCAGTGCTAGAGACTGGACAGGGGACAGTAGCAATCAGCCCCAGCATTTT. It translates to CSARDWTGDSSNQPQHF.

The chain carries TRBV24-1 and TRBJ2-7; 9 nucleotides match TRBD1. J lost 11 bases, V lost 9 bases, and 10 bases had no gene match. The CDR3 is 12 amino acids. CDR1 and CDR2 from the germline V gene are KGHDR and SFDVKD. Here the CDR3 DNA reads TGTGCCACCTCACCGGGACAGGGAAGGAAGTACTTC. Protein product: CATSPGQGRKYF.

The chain is built from TRBV10-3 and TRBJ2-1, with 8 bases that match TRBD2. The CDR3 is 14 amino acids. Trimming took 6 bases from V and 4 from J; bases not matched to a gene: 5. Germline V gene sequence: CDR1 ENHRY, CDR2 SYGVKD. The CDR3, as DNA: TGTGCCATCAGGGGGACTAGTTCTTACAATGAGCAGTTCTTC. This encodes CAIRGTSSYNEQFF.

The J gene is TRBJ2-5, the V gene TRBV28; D not certain. The J call is in doubt because the DNA end fits TRBJ2-1 better. Per the germline V gene, CDR1 is MDHEN and CDR2 is SYDVKM. The CDR3 is 14 residues long. The chain's CDR3 is CASSPTIHQDEQFF. The CDR3 coding sequence is TGTGCCAGCAGTCCCACCATACATCAGGATGAGCAGTTCTTC.

This sequence joins TRBV6-2 or TRBV6-3 and TRBJ2-3; 12 bases agree with TRBD2. Per germline, CDR1 MNHEY and CDR2 SVGEGT. With 2 bases clipped from V and 1 base from J, the junction kept 4 bases outside the gene matches. This CDR3 contains 17 residues. The CDR3 sequence is CASSYQLAGGRTDTQYF. CDR3 in DNA: TGTGCCAGCAGTTACCAACTAGCGGGGGGCCGCACAGATACGCAGTATTTT.

V gene TRBV6-4 combines with J gene TRBJ2-1; weak D call: TRBD1 (5 bases). There are 14 residues in the CDR3. The V gene's germline CDR1 is MRHNA and CDR2 SNTAGT. Trimming took 3 bases from V and 8 from J, leaving 14 bases between them. CDR3 coding DNA: TGTGCCAGCAGTGAGGGGCCGGAAAACGATGAGCAGTTCTTC. It codes for CASSEGPENDEQFF.

The gene calls are TRBV20-1 and TRBJ2-3; 8 nucleotides line up with TRBD2. Germline V gene data show CDR1 as DFQATT and CDR2 as SNEGSKA (reference sequence). The CDR3 has 14 residues. With 1 base clipped from V and 3 bases from J, the junction kept 3 bases outside the gene matches. CDR3 loop: CSARVGGGTDTQYF. In DNA form, the CDR3 reads TGCAGTGCTAGAGTTGGCGGGGGGACAGATACGCAGTATTTT.

This clonotype has just a few counts. The chain links TRBV6-2 or TRBV6-3 to TRBJ2-1; 14 nucleotides align to TRBD2. Trimming removed 4 bases from V and 11 bases from J; junction bases left unmatched: 4. This CDR3 contains 14 residues. CDR1 MNHEY and CDR2 SVGEGT come from the germline V gene. The CDR3 DNA reads TGTGCCAGCAGTTTGACTAGCGGGGGGGCCCAGCAGTTCTTC. Protein sequence: CASSLTSGGAQQFF.

This clonotype came up a few times. The chain joins TRBV3-1 to TRBJ1-2; D is uncertain. CDR1 is LGHDT and CDR2 is YNNKEL in the germline V gene (reference sequence). V was cut by 3 bases and J by 6 bases, with 14 bases left in between. This CDR3 region has 14 residues. This CDR3 reads CASSHFEKGNGYTF. CDR3 DNA sequence: TGTGCCAGCAGCCACTTCGAGAAGGGAAATGGCTACACCTTC.